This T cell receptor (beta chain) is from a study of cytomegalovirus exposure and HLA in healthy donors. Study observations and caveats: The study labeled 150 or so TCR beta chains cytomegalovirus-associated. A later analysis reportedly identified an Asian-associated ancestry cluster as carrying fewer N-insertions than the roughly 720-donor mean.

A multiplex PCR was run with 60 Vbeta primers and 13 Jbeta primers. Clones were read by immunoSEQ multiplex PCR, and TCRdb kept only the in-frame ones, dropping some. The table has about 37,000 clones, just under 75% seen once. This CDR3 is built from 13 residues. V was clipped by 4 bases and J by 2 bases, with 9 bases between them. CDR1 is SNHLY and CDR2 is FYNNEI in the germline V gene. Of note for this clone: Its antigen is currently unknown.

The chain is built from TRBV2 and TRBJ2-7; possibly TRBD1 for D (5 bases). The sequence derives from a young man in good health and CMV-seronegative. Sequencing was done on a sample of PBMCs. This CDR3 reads CASSGQITYEQYF. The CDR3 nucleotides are TGTGCCAGCAGTGGACAGATTACCTACGAGCAGTACTTC.